This record covers a single T cell receptor beta chain. The target antigen is unknown. Each PCR replicate from the sorted subsets contained about 200 ng DNA, which is about 30,000 T cell genomes. The assay was immunoSEQ multiplex PCR, and TCRdb's table has in-frame clones only and misses some. Among around 240,000 clones listed, 50% to 80% were seen once. Looked up from germline, CDR1 is SNHLY and CDR2 is FYNNEI. Trimming removed 5 bases at V and 1 base at J, with 17 bases between. This CDR3 is 16 amino acids long. This entry comes from a study of shared clonotypes between healthy human individuals. Notes on the study in general: Between four donors, naive CD4 clonotypes were shared at a level of about 5%. Enrolling few donors narrowed the genetic and exposure-history diversity that was represented.

CD4+ cell separation produced CD45RA+ naive and CD45RA-negative memory subsets. The genes are TRBV2 and TRBJ1-1; tentative D call: TRBD1 (5 bases). This sequence originates from a man aged 30 to 45 in good health. Input material: memory CD4+ T cells sorted from blood. Subset meaning: CD45RA-negative fraction. The chain's CDR3 is CASSIRNRQKNTEAFF. The CDR3 bases are TGTGCCAGCAGTATACGTAATCGACAGAAGAACACTGAAGCTTTCTTT.